The sequence of this TCR beta chain was determined in a study of radiation and T cells in renal cell carcinoma. This sample's time point: blood 2 weeks post-SBRT. Sample treatment: 15 Gy SBRT to primary tumor, nephrectomy 4 weeks later. Some clones are missing from TCRdb's copy, which holds only in-frame ones; the method was immunoSEQ multiplex PCR. The profile covers 160,000 or so clones, with 87% appearing a single time and 10% to 15% taken by the ten largest. Germline lookup yields CDR1 SGHTA and CDR2 FQGNSA. The CDR3 sequence is 15 residues long. V lost 5 bases and J 4 bases, leaving 15 bases between the germline ends.

The genes are TRBV7-2 and TRBJ1-3; the D gene is possibly TRBD1 (6 bases). This sample comprised blood, obtained from a patient whose treatment included radiotherapy and nephrectomy. The clonotype was recovered from a woman aged 45-59 years with renal cell carcinoma. The CDR3 region has the DNA TGTGCCAGCAGCCGCCCGGGGGCGCGGGGAAACACCATATATTTT. It yields the protein CASSRPGARGNTIYF.